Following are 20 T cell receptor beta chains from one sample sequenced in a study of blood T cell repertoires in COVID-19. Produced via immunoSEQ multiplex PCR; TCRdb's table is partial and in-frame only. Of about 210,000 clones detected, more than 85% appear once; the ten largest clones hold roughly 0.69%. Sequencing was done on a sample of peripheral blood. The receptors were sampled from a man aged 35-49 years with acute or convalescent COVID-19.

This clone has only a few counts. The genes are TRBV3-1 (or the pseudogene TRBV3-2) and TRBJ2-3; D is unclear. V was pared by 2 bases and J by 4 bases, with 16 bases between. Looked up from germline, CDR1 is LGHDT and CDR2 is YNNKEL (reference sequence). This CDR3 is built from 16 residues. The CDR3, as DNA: TGTGCCAGCAGCCAAACGGCGACCCAGAGGTCAGATACGCAGTATTTT. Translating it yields CASSQTATQRSDTQYF.

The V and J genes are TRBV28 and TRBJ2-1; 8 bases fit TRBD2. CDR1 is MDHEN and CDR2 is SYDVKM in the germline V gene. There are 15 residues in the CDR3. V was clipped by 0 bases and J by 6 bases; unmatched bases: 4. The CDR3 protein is CASSLWGLGPNEQFF. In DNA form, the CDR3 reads TGTGCCAGCAGTTTATGGGGACTAGGACCCAATGAGCAGTTCTTC.

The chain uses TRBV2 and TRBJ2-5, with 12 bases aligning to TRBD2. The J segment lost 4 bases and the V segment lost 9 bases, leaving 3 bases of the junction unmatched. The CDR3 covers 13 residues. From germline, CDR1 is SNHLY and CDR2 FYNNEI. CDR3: CASLAGGRETQYF. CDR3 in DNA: TGTGCCAGTCTAGCGGGGGGGAGAGAGACCCAGTACTTC.

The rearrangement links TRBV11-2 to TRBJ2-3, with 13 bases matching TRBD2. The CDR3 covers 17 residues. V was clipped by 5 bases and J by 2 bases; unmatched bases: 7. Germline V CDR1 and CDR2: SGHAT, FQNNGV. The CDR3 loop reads CASSARTSGGFTDTQYF. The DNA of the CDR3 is TGTGCCAGCAGCGCCCGGACTAGCGGGGGCTTCACAGATACGCAGTATTTT.

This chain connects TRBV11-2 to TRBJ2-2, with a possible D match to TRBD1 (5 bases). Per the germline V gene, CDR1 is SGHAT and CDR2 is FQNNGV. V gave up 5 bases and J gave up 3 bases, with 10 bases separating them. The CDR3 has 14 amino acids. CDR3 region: CASSGFRDTGELFF. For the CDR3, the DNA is TGTGCCAGCAGCGGTTTCAGGGACACCGGGGAGCTGTTTTTT. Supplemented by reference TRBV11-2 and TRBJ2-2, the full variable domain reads EAGVAQSPRYKIIEKRQSVAFWCNPISGHATLYWYQQILGQGPKLLIQFQNNGVVDDSQLPKDRFSAERLKGVDSTLKIQPAKLEDSAVYLCASSGFRDTGELFFGEGSRLTVL.

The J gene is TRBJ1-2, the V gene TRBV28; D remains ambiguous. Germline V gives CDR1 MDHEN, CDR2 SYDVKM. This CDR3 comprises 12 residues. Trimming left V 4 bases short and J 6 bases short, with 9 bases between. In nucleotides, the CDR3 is TGTGCCAGCAGTTATAGTCTCAATGGCTACACCTTC. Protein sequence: CASSYSLNGYTF.

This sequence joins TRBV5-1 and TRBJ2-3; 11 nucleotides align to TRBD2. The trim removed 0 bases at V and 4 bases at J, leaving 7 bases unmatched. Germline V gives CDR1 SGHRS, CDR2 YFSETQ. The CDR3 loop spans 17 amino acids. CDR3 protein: CASSLAGLAGGSDTQYF. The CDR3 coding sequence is TGCGCCAGCAGCTTGGCCGGGCTAGCGGGAGGATCAGATACGCAGTATTTT.

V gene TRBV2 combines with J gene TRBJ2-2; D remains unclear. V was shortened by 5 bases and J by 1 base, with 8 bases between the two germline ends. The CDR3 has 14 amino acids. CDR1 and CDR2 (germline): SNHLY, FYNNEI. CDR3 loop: CASSTVGNTGELFF. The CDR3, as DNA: TGTGCCAGCAGTACAGTGGGGAACACCGGGGAGCTGTTTTTT.

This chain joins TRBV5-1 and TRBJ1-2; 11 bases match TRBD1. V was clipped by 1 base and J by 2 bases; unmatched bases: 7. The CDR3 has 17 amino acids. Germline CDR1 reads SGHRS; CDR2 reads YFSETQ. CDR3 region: CASSLSWTGGGNYGYTF. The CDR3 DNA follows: TGCGCCAGCAGCTTGTCTTGGACAGGGGGCGGAAACTATGGCTACACCTTC.

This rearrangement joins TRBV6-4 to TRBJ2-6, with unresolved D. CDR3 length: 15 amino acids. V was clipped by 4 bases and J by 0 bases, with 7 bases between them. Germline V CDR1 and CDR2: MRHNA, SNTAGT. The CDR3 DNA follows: TGTGCCAGCAGTGCAGGAAACTCTGGGGCCAACGTCCTGACTTTC. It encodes CASSAGNSGANVLTF.

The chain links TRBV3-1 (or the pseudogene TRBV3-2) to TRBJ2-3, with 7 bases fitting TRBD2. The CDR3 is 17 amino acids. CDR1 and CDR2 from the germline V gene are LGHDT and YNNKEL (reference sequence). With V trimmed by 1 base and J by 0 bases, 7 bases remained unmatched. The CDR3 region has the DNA TGTGCCAGCAGCCAAGCCGGGGCGGGGGTTAGCACAGATACGCAGTATTTT. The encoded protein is CASSQAGAGVSTDTQYF.

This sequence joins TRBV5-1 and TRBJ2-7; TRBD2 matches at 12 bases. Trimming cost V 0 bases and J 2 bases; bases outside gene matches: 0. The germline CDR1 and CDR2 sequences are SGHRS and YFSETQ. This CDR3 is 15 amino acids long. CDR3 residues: CASSLGLAGAYEQYF. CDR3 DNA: TGCGCCAGCAGCTTGGGACTAGCGGGGGCCTACGAGCAGTACTTC.

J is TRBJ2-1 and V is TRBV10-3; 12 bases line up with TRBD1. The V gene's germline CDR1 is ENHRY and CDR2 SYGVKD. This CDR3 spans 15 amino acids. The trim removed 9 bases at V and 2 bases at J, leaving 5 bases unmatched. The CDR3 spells CAIGGQGATYNEQFF. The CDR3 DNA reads TGTGCCATTGGGGGACAGGGGGCTACCTACAATGAGCAGTTCTTC.

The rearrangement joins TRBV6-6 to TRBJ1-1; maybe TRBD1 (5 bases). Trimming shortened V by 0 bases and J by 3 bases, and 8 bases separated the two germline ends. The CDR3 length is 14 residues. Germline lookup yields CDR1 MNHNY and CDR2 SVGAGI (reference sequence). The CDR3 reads CASSYSAGDTEAFF. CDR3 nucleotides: TGTGCCAGCAGTTACTCGGCGGGGGACACTGAAGCTTTCTTT.

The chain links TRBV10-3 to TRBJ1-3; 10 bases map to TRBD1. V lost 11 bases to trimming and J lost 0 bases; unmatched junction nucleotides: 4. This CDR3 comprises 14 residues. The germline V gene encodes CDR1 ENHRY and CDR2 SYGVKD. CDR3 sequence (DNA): TGTGCCTCCGGACAGGGGGTCTCTGGAAACACCATATATTTT. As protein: CASGQGVSGNTIYF.

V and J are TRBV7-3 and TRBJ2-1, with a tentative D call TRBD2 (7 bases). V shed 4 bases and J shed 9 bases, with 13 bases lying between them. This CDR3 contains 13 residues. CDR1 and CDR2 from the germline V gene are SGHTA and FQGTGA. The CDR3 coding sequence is TGTGCCAGCAGCTCCTGGGGGGGCCGTGAGCAGTTCTTC. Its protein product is CASSSWGGREQFF.

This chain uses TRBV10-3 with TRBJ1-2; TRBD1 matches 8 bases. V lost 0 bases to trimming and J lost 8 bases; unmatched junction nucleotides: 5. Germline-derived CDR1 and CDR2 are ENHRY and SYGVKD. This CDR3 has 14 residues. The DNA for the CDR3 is TGTGCCATCAGTGAGTCAAGGACAGGGAACGGCTACACCTTC. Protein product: CAISESRTGNGYTF.

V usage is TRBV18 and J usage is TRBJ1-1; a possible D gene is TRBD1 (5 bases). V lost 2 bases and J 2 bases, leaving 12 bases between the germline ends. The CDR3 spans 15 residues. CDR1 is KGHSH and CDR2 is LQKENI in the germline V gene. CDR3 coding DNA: TGTGCCAGCTCACCAACAGGTAGGAGTAACACTGAAGCTTTCTTT. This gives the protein CASSPTGRSNTEAFF.

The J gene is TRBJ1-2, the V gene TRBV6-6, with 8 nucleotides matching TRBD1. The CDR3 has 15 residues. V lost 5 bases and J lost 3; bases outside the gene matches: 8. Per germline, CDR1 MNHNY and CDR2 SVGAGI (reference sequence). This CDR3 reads CASSTRTGWDYGYTF. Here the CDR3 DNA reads TGTGCCAGCAGTACCCGGACAGGGTGGGACTATGGCTACACCTTC.

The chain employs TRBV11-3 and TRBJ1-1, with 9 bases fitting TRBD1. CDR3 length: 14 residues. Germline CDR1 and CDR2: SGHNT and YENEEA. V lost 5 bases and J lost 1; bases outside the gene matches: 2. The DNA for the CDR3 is TGTGCCAGCAGCACGACAGGGGGGAACACTGAAGCTTTCTTT. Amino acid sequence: CASSTTGGNTEAFF.